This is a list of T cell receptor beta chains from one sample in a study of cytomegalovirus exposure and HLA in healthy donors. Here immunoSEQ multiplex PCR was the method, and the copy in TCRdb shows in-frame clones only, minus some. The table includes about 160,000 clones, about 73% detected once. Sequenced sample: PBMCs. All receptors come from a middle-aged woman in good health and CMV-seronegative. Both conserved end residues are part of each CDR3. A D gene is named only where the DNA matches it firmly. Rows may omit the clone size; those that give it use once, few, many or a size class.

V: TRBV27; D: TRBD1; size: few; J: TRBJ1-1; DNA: TGTGCCAGCAGTACCATTAACAGGGGTAGCGGGAACACTGAAGCTTTCTTT; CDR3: CASSTINRGSGNTEAFF
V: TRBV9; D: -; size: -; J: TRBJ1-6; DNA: TGTGCCAGCGCGGGGGCAGTGCATTCACCCCTCCACTTT; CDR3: CASAGAVHSPLHF
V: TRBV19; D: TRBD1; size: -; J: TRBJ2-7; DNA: TGTGCCAGTAGTATTCTAGGACAGGGGGACCACGAGCAGTACTTC; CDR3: CASSILGQGDHEQYF
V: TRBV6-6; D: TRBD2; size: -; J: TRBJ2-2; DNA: TGTGCCAGCAGGACTAGCGGAAGGGACACCGGGGAGCTGTTTTTT; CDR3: CASRTSGRDTGELFF
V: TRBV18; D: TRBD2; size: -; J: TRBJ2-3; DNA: TGTGCCAGCTCAGGACTAGCGGGGGGTACTGATACGCAGTATTTT; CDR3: CASSGLAGGTDTQYF
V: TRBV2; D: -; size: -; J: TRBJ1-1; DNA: TGTGCCAGCAGGAATAGGGGACAGAACACTGAAGCTTTCTTT; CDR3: CASRNRGQNTEAFF
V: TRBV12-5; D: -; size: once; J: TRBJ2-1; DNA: TGTGCTAGTGCACTAACTGAGCAGTTCTTC; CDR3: CASALTEQFF
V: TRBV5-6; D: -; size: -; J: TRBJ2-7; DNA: TGTGCCAGCAGCTTGGGACAGCCCATCTACGAGCAGTACTTC; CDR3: CASSLGQPIYEQYF
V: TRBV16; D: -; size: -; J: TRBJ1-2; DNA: TGTGCCAGCAGCCAATCGGGGCAGGACGACTATGGCTACACCTTC; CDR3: CASSQSGQDDYGYTF
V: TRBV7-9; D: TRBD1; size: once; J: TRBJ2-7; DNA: TGTGCCAGCAGCTTCACAGGGGGCAACGAGCAGTACTTC; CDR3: CASSFTGGNEQYF
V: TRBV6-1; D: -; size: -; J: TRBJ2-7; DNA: TGTGCCAGCAGGGGGGCTGTCCTCTCCTACGAGCAGTACTTC; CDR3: CASRGAVLSYEQYF
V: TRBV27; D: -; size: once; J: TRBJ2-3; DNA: TGTGCCAGCAGTTTTGGGGCCCGCACAGATACGCAGTATTTT; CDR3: CASSFGARTDTQYF
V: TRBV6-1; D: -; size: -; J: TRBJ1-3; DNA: TGTGCCAGCAGACAACAGGGTCAGGTGGGAAACACCATATATTTT; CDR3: CASRQQGQVGNTIYF
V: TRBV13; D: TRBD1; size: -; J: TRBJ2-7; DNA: TGTGCCAGCAGCGGGGGACAGGGGGCTTACGAGCAGTACTTC; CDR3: CASSGGQGAYEQYF
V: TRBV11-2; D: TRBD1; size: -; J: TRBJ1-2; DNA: TGTGCCAGCAGCTTAGGAGGACAGGGCCTTACCTTTGGCTACACCTTC; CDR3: CASSLGGQGLTFGYTF
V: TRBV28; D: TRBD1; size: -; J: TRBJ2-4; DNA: TGTGCCAGCAGGGAAACCTTGGGACAGAAAAACATTCAGTACTTC; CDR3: CASRETLGQKNIQYF
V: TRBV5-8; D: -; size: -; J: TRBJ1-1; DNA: TGTGCCAGCAGCTTGCCAGGGGTGGTAGCTTTCTTT; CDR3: CASSLPGVVAFF
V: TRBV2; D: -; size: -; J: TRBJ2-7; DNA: TGTGCCAGCAGCCGGTTTGAGCAGTACTTC; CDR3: CASSRFEQYF
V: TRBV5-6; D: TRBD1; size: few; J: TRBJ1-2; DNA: TGTGCCAGCAGCTTTTGGGACAGGGGGGGCTACACCTTC; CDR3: CASSFWDRGGYTF
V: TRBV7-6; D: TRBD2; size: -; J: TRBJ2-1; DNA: TGTGCCAGCAGCCGACGGACTAGCGGGGTGGCTGAGCAGTTCTTC; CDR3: CASSRRTSGVAEQFF
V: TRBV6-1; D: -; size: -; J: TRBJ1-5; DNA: TGTGCCAGCAGTGGCCGGCGACAGAATAGCAATCAGCCCCAGCATTTT; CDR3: CASSGRRQNSNQPQHF
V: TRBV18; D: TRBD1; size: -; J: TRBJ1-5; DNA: TGTGCCAGCTCAACAGGGGAGCATCAGCCCCAGCATTTT; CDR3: CASSTGEHQPQHF